This TCR beta chain was obtained from a study of cytomegalovirus exposure and HLA in healthy donors. Study-wide results and caveats: In a later analysis, TCR association rates varied by HLA locus: DRB1 most, HLA-C fewest.

There are 18 residues in the CDR3. The trim removed 3 bases at V and 4 bases at J, leaving 15 bases unmatched. The germline CDR1 and CDR2 sequences are SNHLY and FYNNEI. As regards this clone: Its antigen is not identified.

Both 60 Vbeta primers and 13 Jbeta primers went into the PCR. Produced via immunoSEQ multiplex PCR; TCRdb's table is partial and in-frame only. This sample yields 65,000 to 75,000 clones, of which 68% are seen a single time; 2% to 2.5% belongs to the top ten. The source material was PBMCs. This rearrangement joins TRBV2 to TRBJ1-5; 7 positions match TRBD1. The source of this sequence is a woman aged 25 to 39 in good health and CMV-seronegative. CDR3 DNA: TGTGCCAGCAGTGAGTTGTACAGGGGCCCACCGGGGAATCAGCCCCAGCATTTT. Translating it yields CASSELYRGPPGNQPQHF.